Presented here are 32 T cell receptor beta chains from one specimen sequenced in a study of blood T cell repertoires in COVID-19. The protocol was immunoSEQ multiplex PCR, while the TCRdb copy is restricted to in-frame clones and leaves out a portion. The sample shows 240,000 or so clones, approximately 83% of them seen only once. The sequencing input was PBMCs or T cells enriched from blood (not recorded which). These receptors all stem from a woman between 35 and 50 years old with acute COVID-19.

The CDR3: CASSRGEGGSPLHF. The CDR3 nucleotides read TGTGCCAGCAGTCGGGGTGAGGGAGGTTCACCCCTCCACTTT. The chain combines TRBV7-6 with TRBJ1-6; no clear D. This CDR3 region has 14 residues. Germline V lookup: CDR1 SGHVS, CDR2 FNYEAQ. V dropped 6 bases and J dropped 9 bases, with 15 bases sitting between them.

The rearrangement uses TRBV3-1 (or the pseudogene TRBV3-2) and TRBJ2-1; 9 nucleotides line up with TRBD1. V dropped 4 bases and J dropped 2; count of bases not matched to a gene: 0. The CDR3 totals 14 residues. CDR1 is LGHDT, CDR2 YNNKEL, per germline (reference sequence). This CDR3 is CASSRDRAYNEQFF. CDR3 DNA: TGTGCCAGCAGCCGGGACAGGGCCTACAATGAGCAGTTCTTC.

The CDR3 spells CASSPDGQDYGYTF. For the CDR3, the DNA is TGTGCCAGCAGTCCAGACGGACAAGACTATGGCTACACCTTC. The rearrangement links TRBV7-3 to TRBJ1-2; maybe TRBD1 (5 bases). Germline CDR1 is SGHTA and CDR2 is FQGTGA. CDR3 length: 14 residues. Deletions cut 6 bases from V and 3 bases from J, with 14 bases between.

This clone has only one observation. This chain joins TRBV24-1 and TRBJ1-2; 8 positions agree with TRBD1. The CDR3 runs to 15 residues. CDR1 KGHDR and CDR2 SFDVKD come from the germline V gene. The J segment lost 6 bases and the V segment lost 4 bases, leaving 9 bases of the junction unmatched. CDR3 sequence: CATSDPTDRGDGYTF. CDR3 DNA: TGTGCCACCAGTGACCCTACCGACAGGGGAGATGGCTACACCTTC.

The count of this clone is one. The chain couples TRBV5-1 to TRBJ2-2; tentative D call: TRBD1 (5 bases). The ends were cut back, 1 base at V and 7 bases at J, with 14 bases in the middle. The germline V gene has CDR1 SGHRS and CDR2 YFSETQ. The CDR3 length is 15 residues. Written as DNA, the CDR3 is TGCGCCAGCAGCTTGCGGCCAGGGTCGGACGGGGAGCTGTTTTTT. It is translated as CASSLRPGSDGELFF.

This rearrangement joins TRBV12-5 to TRBJ2-1, with 15 bases identical to TRBD2. The germline CDR1 and CDR2 sequences are LGHNT and FRNRAP. The V segment lost 0 bases and the J segment 9 bases; nucleotides outside the gene matches: 6. The CDR3 has 17 residues. The DNA for the CDR3 is TGTGCTAGTGGTTTGGTTCGGGGACTAGCGGGAGGTGTTGAGCAGTTCTTC. Its translation is CASGLVRGLAGGVEQFF.

The V gene is TRBV18, the J gene TRBJ2-1; 7 positions match TRBD1. In germline, CDR1 is KGHSH, CDR2 LQKENI. V lost 3 bases and J lost 2; bases outside the gene matches: 7. The CDR3 length is 16 residues. This CDR3 reads CASSPATGVTYNEQFF. The CDR3 nucleotides are TGTGCCAGCTCACCCGCCACAGGGGTTACCTACAATGAGCAGTTCTTC.

J is TRBJ1-5 and V is TRBV18, with 7 bases lining up with TRBD1. With V trimmed by 0 bases and J by 1 base, 6 bases remained unmatched. The CDR3 loop spans 17 amino acids. CDR1 is KGHSH, CDR2 LQKENI, per germline. CDR3 loop: CASSPPNQGVSNQPQHF. The CDR3 nucleotides read TGTGCCAGCTCACCACCTAACCAGGGGGTCAGCAATCAGCCCCAGCATTTT.

The rearrangement uses TRBV29-1 and TRBJ1-5, with D maybe TRBD1 (6 bases). The CDR3 extends over 15 amino acids. V lost 0 bases and J 4 bases, leaving 13 bases between the germline ends. Per germline, CDR1 SQVTM and CDR2 ANQGSEA. The DNA for the CDR3 is TGCAGCGTTGAAGATTTGGCAGGGGTTAATCAGCCCCAGCATTTT. It encodes CSVEDLAGVNQPQHF. Full variable domain (rest looked up from reference TRBV29-1 and TRBJ1-5): SAVISQKPSRDICQRGTSLTIQCQVDSQVTMMFWYRQQPGQSLTLIATANQGSEATYESGFVIDKFPISRPNLTFSTLTVSNMSPEDSSIYLCSVEDLAGVNQPQHFGDGTRLSIL.

CDR3 coding DNA: TGCAGCGACAAGACCCCGGGGACTAACTATGGCTACACCTTC. Amino acids: CSDKTPGTNYGYTF. The genes are TRBV29-1 and TRBJ1-2; no reliable D call. V lost 7 bases and J 0 bases, leaving 15 bases between the germline ends. The CDR3 runs to 14 residues. Germline V gene lookup returns CDR1 SQVTM and CDR2 ANQGSEA.

This clone was seen a few times. The chain employs TRBV10-1 and TRBJ2-1; 10 nucleotides line up with TRBD1. This CDR3 spans 16 amino acids. V shed 6 bases and J 4 bases; nucleotides not matched to a gene: 9. Germline assignment: CDR1 WNHNN and CDR2 SYGVQD (reference sequence). The CDR3 sequence is CASRNRDRGPYNEQFF. The CDR3 DNA follows: TGCGCCAGCAGAAACCGGGACAGGGGACCGTACAATGAGCAGTTCTTC.

The chain has TRBV12-5 and TRBJ1-4, with D perhaps TRBD1 (6 bases). Trimming removed 6 bases at V and 4 bases at J, with 24 bases between. The CDR3 totals 18 residues. The germline V gene has CDR1 LGHNT and CDR2 FRNRAP. In DNA, the CDR3 is TGTGCTAGTGGCCGCGGGGGGTTACAGGGATTCGGTAATGAAAAACTGTTTTTT. This codes for CASGRGGLQGFGNEKLFF.

The chain carries TRBV7-2 and TRBJ2-5; maybe TRBD1 (5 bases). The V and J ends lost 5 bases and 4 bases respectively, with 11 bases between them. Germline-derived CDR1 and CDR2 are SGHTA and FQGNSA. This CDR3 comprises 13 residues. CDR3 nucleotide sequence: TGTGCCAGCAGCCCAGACAGTTCAGAGACCCAGTACTTC. It codes for CASSPDSSETQYF.

The chain uses TRBV18 and TRBJ1-5; D is unresolved. The V and J ends lost 4 bases and 1 base respectively, with 5 bases between them. The CDR3 length is 13 residues. Germline lookup yields CDR1 KGHSH and CDR2 LQKENI. CDR3 protein: CASSRQSNQPQHF. DNA for the CDR3: TGTGCCAGCTCACGGCAGAGCAATCAGCCCCAGCATTTT.

This chain links TRBV15 with TRBJ2-5; 14 bases fit TRBD2. The CDR3 contains 17 residues. J was trimmed by 5 bases and V by 0 bases; bases with no gene match: 5. CDR1 LNHNV and CDR2 YYDKDF come from the germline V gene (reference sequence). CDR3 DNA sequence: TGTGCCACCAGCAGAGAATTGGGACTAGCGGGAGAGGAGACCCAGTACTTC. Protein sequence: CATSRELGLAGEETQYF.

The table lists this clone with a few counts. The chain combines TRBV10-3 with TRBJ2-1; unclear D gene. The CDR3 is 13 amino acids. From germline, CDR1 is ENHRY and CDR2 SYGVKD. The V gene lost 0 bases and the J gene lost 8 bases, with 8 bases spanning the gap. The CDR3 nucleotides read TGTGCCATCAGTGAGTCGATGGCAGATGAGCAGTTCTTC. Translation gives CAISESMADEQFF.

Turning to this clone: The same CDR3 can be traced to other DNA sequences in this sample. CDR3 amino acids: CASSLALAESSYEQYF. The CDR3 DNA follows: TGTGCCAGCAGCTTAGCGTTAGCCGAGAGCTCCTACGAGCAGTACTTC. The rearrangement links TRBV7-8 to TRBJ2-7; D gene uncertain. The CDR3 spans 16 residues. V dropped 0 bases and J dropped 0 bases, with 12 bases sitting between them. Germline lookup yields CDR1 SGHVS and CDR2 FQNEAQ.

V usage is TRBV5-5 and J usage is TRBJ2-3; D remains ambiguous. Germline loops: CDR1 SGHKS, CDR2 YYEKEE (reference sequence). The CDR3 is 16 residues long. Trimming took 4 bases from V and 0 from J, leaving 15 bases between them. CDR3 residues: CASSPLGSYSTDTQYF. CDR3 DNA: TGTGCCAGCAGCCCCCTCGGTTCATATAGCACAGATACGCAGTATTTT.

This chain's CDR3 is CASSLGGRPQTGYNEQFF. CDR3 nucleotide sequence: TGTGCCAGCAGCTTAGGCGGGAGACCCCAGACCGGTTACAATGAGCAGTTCTTC. The chain links TRBV13 to TRBJ2-1; perhaps TRBD2 as D (6 bases). V was cut by 0 bases and J by 4 bases, with 19 bases left in between. The germline V gene encodes CDR1 PRHDT and CDR2 FYEKMQ (reference sequence). CDR3 size: 18 residues.

V is TRBV29-1 and J is TRBJ2-5; D is undetermined. The CDR3 is 10 amino acids. Trimming took off 4 bases at V and 4 bases at J, with 4 bases between the two ends. Looked up from germline, CDR1 is SQVTM and CDR2 is ANQGSEA. CDR3 sequence (DNA): TGCAGCGTTGGAGGAGAGACCCAGTACTTC. Its translation is CSVGGETQYF.

The chain uses TRBV25-1 and TRBJ1-1; the D is unclear. This CDR3 has 13 amino acids. Germline CDR1 and CDR2: MGHDK and SYGVNS. V was clipped by 6 bases and J by 3 bases, with 11 bases between them. The chain's CDR3 is CASRKTSDTEAFF. The DNA of the CDR3 is TGTGCCAGCAGAAAAACCAGCGACACTGAAGCTTTCTTT.

The rearrangement links TRBV5-4 to TRBJ2-5; 7 nucleotides line up with TRBD2. The V gene's germline CDR1 is SGHNT and CDR2 YYREEE (reference sequence). V lost 4 bases, J lost 1 base, and 13 bases stayed unmatched. The CDR3 totals 17 residues. The CDR3 nucleotides are TGTGCCAGCAGCCCACGCGATGCCCTAGCGGCCCAAGAGACCCAGTACTTC. Its translation is CASSPRDALAAQETQYF.

The rearrangement links TRBV7-2 to TRBJ2-2; TRBD2 matches at 11 bases. Losses at the gene ends were 4 bases for V and 6 bases for J; bases not matched to a gene: 1. Germline V gene sequence: CDR1 SGHTA, CDR2 FQGNSA. This CDR3 contains 14 residues. CDR3 loop: CASSSLAGAGELFF. CDR3 DNA sequence: TGTGCCAGCAGCTCACTAGCGGGAGCCGGGGAGCTGTTTTTT.

The rearrangement uses TRBV27 and TRBJ2-2; D is possibly TRBD2 (5 bases). The CDR3 has 13 amino acids. Germline values: CDR1 MNHEY, CDR2 SMNVEV (reference sequence). With 3 bases removed from V and 7 bases from J, the gap between germline ends came to 9 bases. CDR3 coding DNA: TGTGCCAGCAGTTTTTCGGGAATCGGGGAGCTGTTTTTT. This sequence encodes CASSFSGIGELFF.

The chain carries TRBV19 and TRBJ1-4, with D uncertain. The V end lost 9 bases, the J end lost 3 bases, and 14 bases lay between the germline ends. Germline CDR1 and CDR2: LNHDA and SQIVND (reference sequence). The CDR3 consists of 14 residues. The CDR3 DNA sequence: TGTGCCAGCACACAGTTTGTAGCTAATGAAAAACTGTTTTTT. Protein sequence: CASTQFVANEKLFF.

This sequence joins TRBV30 and TRBJ2-1, with 8 bases that match TRBD2. The germline gives CDR1 GTSNPN, CDR2 SVGIG (reference sequence). Losses at the gene ends were 0 bases for V and 9 bases for J; bases not matched to a gene: 10. The length of the CDR3 is 15 residues. CDR3 sequence: CAWSVGSGNGGEQFF. CDR3 in DNA: TGTGCCTGGAGTGTTGGTAGCGGGAATGGGGGTGAGCAGTTCTTC.

With regard to this clone: The same CDR3 can be traced to other DNA sequences in this sample. The genes are TRBV3-1 (or the pseudogene TRBV3-2) and TRBJ2-2, with 9 bases aligning to TRBD1. The ends lost 3 bases at V and 5 bases at J; junction bases unmatched: 1. Germline CDR1 LGHDT, CDR2 YNNKEL (reference sequence). The CDR3 spans 14 residues. The CDR3 sequence: CASSQGQGTGELFF. CDR3 nucleotides: TGTGCCAGCAGCCAGGGACAGGGTACCGGGGAGCTGTTTTTT.

V usage is TRBV2 and J usage is TRBJ1-1; D possibly corresponds to TRBD1 (6 bases). Germline-derived CDR1 and CDR2 are SNHLY and FYNNEI. V dropped 6 bases and J dropped 1 base, with 15 bases sitting between them. The CDR3 has 15 amino acids. The CDR3 DNA reads as TGTGCCAGCAGCCTGACAGGCGCTGGGAACACTGAAGCTTTCTTT. This encodes CASSLTGAGNTEAFF.

The gene calls are TRBV28 and TRBJ2-7; tentative D call: TRBD1 (6 bases). The germline gives CDR1 MDHEN, CDR2 SYDVKM. The CDR3 length is 16 residues. Trimming left V 2 bases short and J 1 base short, with 15 bases between. The CDR3 region is CASSLLLIGGSYEQYF. The CDR3 nucleotides read TGTGCCAGCAGTTTACTACTAATAGGGGGTTCCTACGAGCAGTACTTC. The whole variable domain, filled in from reference TRBV28 and TRBJ2-7, reads DVKVTQSSRYLVKRTGEKVFLECVQDMDHENMFWYRQDPGLGLRLIYFSYDVKMKEKGDIPEGYSVSREKKERFSLILESASTNQTSMYLCASSLLLIGGSYEQYFGPGTRLTVT.

The chain employs TRBV18 and TRBJ2-7; 11 nucleotides match TRBD1. Trimming removed 3 bases from V and 3 bases from J; junction bases left unmatched: 10. The germline gives CDR1 KGHSH, CDR2 LQKENI. The CDR3 is 17 amino acids. CDR3 amino acids: CASSPPQPGQGGYEQYF. Written as DNA, the CDR3 is TGTGCCAGCTCACCCCCACAGCCGGGACAGGGGGGCTACGAGCAGTACTTC.

The genes are TRBV7-9 and TRBJ1-1; D not resolved. The CDR3 is made up of 14 amino acids. V was pared by 2 bases and J by 5 bases, with 12 bases between. Germline loops: CDR1 SEHNR, CDR2 FQNEAQ (reference sequence). CDR3 DNA: TGTGCCAGCAGCTTACTCACCGGGGAGACTGAAGCTTTCTTT. This translates into CASSLLTGETEAFF.

This rearrangement joins TRBV5-1 to TRBJ2-7; the D is unclear. Trimming shortened V by 3 bases and J by 0 bases, and 7 bases separated the two germline ends. CDR3 size: 13 residues. Germline V lookup: CDR1 SGHRS, CDR2 YFSETQ. The CDR3, as DNA: TGCGCCAGCAGCTATACATCCTCCTACGAGCAGTACTTC. Residues: CASSYTSSYEQYF.